This T cell receptor (beta chain) emerged from a study of Graves' ophthalmopathy and Graves' hyperthyroidism (dated by TCRdb to between 2017 and 2018). Looking at the study overall: Peripheral blood was collected at initial diagnosis, prior to any treatment. To tell Graves' ophthalmopathy apart from Graves' hyperthyroidism, and to predict which patients would progress to ophthalmopathy, the study relied on TCR beta repertoire signatures. In total, around 140 blood samples were TCR-sequenced: some 43 ophthalmopathy, some 80 hyperthyroidism and some 17 hyperthyroidism-to-ophthalmopathy patients. To explore V-J signatures distinguishing ophthalmopathy from hyperthyroidism, a discovery set of about a hundred patients (about 43 ophthalmopathy, about 57 stable hyperthyroidism) was enrolled. The independent validation cohort included around 19 hyperthyroidism patients plus 17 patients who later progressed from hyperthyroidism to ophthalmopathy. In more than five hyperthyroidism patients, T-cell repertoires of thyroid tissue and blood were compared. Once sampling was done, hyperthyroidism patients were given methimazole at a starting dose of 30 mg daily, while ophthalmopathy patients were given high-dose intravenous methylprednisolone.

Study-wide conclusions, independent of this receptor: Ophthalmopathy was separated from stable hyperthyroidism by the 13-signature model with around 88% sensitivity and roughly 82% specificity in cross-validation and with 80%/75% in the test set. In validation, the model predicted ophthalmopathy progression with about 71% sensitivity and roughly 72% specificity; roughly 11 predicted patients were CT-confirmed with GO in a median of around 6.5 months. Among expanded thyroid clonotypes with frequency above 0.001, most also showed up in blood, which suggests that blood repertoires may reflect the thyroid immune response. Sample size was not statistically predetermined, and group allocation was not concealed from the investigators.

This clonotype showed up many times. What antigen it recognizes has not been identified. Base qualities are not recorded, but no much larger clone differs from it by a single base. From the germline V gene, CDR1 is SGHTA and CDR2 is FQGNSA. The germline ends are 19 bases apart after V is trimmed by 1 base and J by 6 bases. The CDR3 runs 16 amino acids, cysteine and phenylalanine included. Only the CDR3 part of the read is kept: 48 bases, read in frame from the first base. For repertoire sequencing, the TCR beta CDR3 regions were amplified from RNA transcripts. A first-round RT-PCR used HTBI primers with the Qiagen OneStep RT-PCR kit, followed by a second-round multiplex PCR, size selection and purification. Libraries were sequenced on an Illumina HiSeq2000 using paired-end 100 bp reads. The paper's processing steps were these. Reads were processed with SOAPnuke, discarding reads with adapters, uncalled bases, mean Phred below 15, or no exact constant-primer or identifier match. High-quality paired reads were merged with COPE v1.2.5. Each unique nucleotide sequence was treated as a clonotype, and MiTCR v1.1 was used to align the clonotypes to the IMGT TRB V, D and J references. Analysis was restricted to V-J combinations with a frequency above 0.0001, which covered approximately 99% of repertoires. For each V-J combination, a TCR clonal expansion and chaos score was defined as F50 clonal expansion divided by the chaos observed in the TCRdist matrix. Features were reduced by Welch's t-statistics and random forest to approximately 13 V-J combinations, which fed a naive Bayes classifier. The Morisita-Horn index was used to measure how similar the thyroid and blood repertoires were. TCRdb reprocessed the public reads (quality trimming at Q25 with fastp, clone calling with MiXCR) and kept in-frame beta chains. Entries are consolidated by CDR3 protein sequence, retaining the most common genes and DNA. Clone size and V and J calls follow TCRdb, not the original study. In all, the sample holds under 400,000 distinct CDR3 sequences, and roughly 15% of those were seen once. The ten largest make up 9% to 15% of the sample.

Ophthalmopathy patients had moderately to severely active disease, Clinical Activity Score of at least 3, NOSPECS grade of at least 4, and disease duration under 3 months. Patients with other autoimmune diseases, uncontrolled infections, pregnancy or lactation were excluded from the study. Clinical symptoms, serum thyroxine, TRAb, thyroid ultrasound and orbital computed tomography formed the basis of the diagnosis. Using Ficoll-Paque density gradient centrifugation, PBMCs were isolated from 10 ml of fresh peripheral blood. Total RNA was extracted using Trizol reagent, and RNA quality was checked on an Agilent 2100 Bioanalyzer.

The source is an adult man with Graves' ophthalmopathy. Sequenced sample: peripheral blood. The chain couples TRBV7-2 to TRBJ2-7; a tentative D match to TRBD1 spans 6 bases. This receptor has the CDR3 CASSLGGTGTWSEQYF. The sequenced DNA: TGTGCCAGCAGCTTAGGAGGAACAGGGACCTGGTCCGAGCAGTACTTC.